This entry is about one T cell receptor (beta chain). The CDR3 is made up of 16 amino acids. Germline assignment: CDR1 KGHSH and CDR2 LQKENI. Trimming removed 3 bases from V and 0 bases from J; junction bases left unmatched: 2. This sample was taken from a study of T cells in Graves' hyperthyroidism and ophthalmopathy. Regions amplified from RNA transcripts were the TCR beta CDR3 regions. RT-PCR in the first round (using the HTBI primer set) targeted the TCR CDR3. TCRdb ran MiXCR on the multiplex PCR reads and lists one entry per CDR3 protein. The sample has approximately 430,000 distinct CDR3 sequences; roughly 15% are singletons. Clinical symptoms, serum thyroxine, TRAb, thyroid ultrasound and orbital computed tomography established diagnosis.

The V gene is TRBV18, the J gene TRBJ2-4, with 10 bases fitting TRBD1. Source material: blood. The receptor's source is a man aged 18-30 years with Graves' ophthalmopathy. The CDR3 region is CASSPRTGGAKNIQYF. The CDR3 DNA is TGTGCCAGCTCACCTAGGACAGGGGGAGCCAAAAACATTCAGTACTTC.